The 19 T cell receptor beta chains in this list originate from one sample, sequenced in a study of shared T cell receptors in the human thymus (dated by TCRdb to the early 2020s). The library was generated by the immunoSEQ multiplex PCR assay. Not all clones reach the TCRdb copy of this immuneACCESS table, which keeps in-frame sequences only. Checked studies attribute under half of the gap to unresolved V genes and leave the rest unexplained. Across this sample there are 600,000 to 900,000 clones, with 80% to 90% seen only once. Clones ranked in the top ten supply more than 0.01% of the sample. The sample was also linked to a second study, of human thymus T cells.

The sample was thymocytes. The receptors shown here come from a girl under three years old with a congenital heart defect. Donor details come from another sample of the same person, matched by shared clones.

V gene TRBV7-2 combines with J gene TRBJ2-3, with TRBD2 matching 12 bases. Germline loops: CDR1 SGHTA, CDR2 FQGNSA. There are 16 residues in the CDR3. The junction had 9 bases not matched to a gene; V was cut back by 8 bases and J by 3 bases. The CDR3 DNA is TGTGCCAGCTCCTGGACTAGCGGGGTAAGAACAGATACGCAGTATTTT. Its protein product is CASSWTSGVRTDTQYF. Together with reference TRBV7-2 and TRBJ2-3, the CDR3 gives the full variable domain: GAGVSQSPSNKVTEKGKDVELRCDPISGHTALYWYRQSLGQGLEFLIYFQGNSAPDKSGLPSDRFSAERTGGSVSTLTIQRTQQEDSAVYLCASSWTSGVRTDTQYFGPGTRLTVL.

The J gene is TRBJ1-5, the V gene TRBV15; 7 positions agree with TRBD1. The V gene's germline CDR1 is LNHNV and CDR2 YYDKDF (reference sequence). After removal of 2 bases from V and 2 bases from J, the junction contained 3 bases not matched to a gene. The CDR3 spans 15 residues. DNA of the CDR3: TGTGCCACCAGCAGACCCAGGGGGTGCAATCAGCCCCAGCATTTT. Its translation is CATSRPRGCNQPQHF.

The chain combines TRBV27 with TRBJ2-2; TRBD1 agrees at 7 bases. The CDR3 loop spans 15 amino acids. V lost 4 bases to trimming and J lost 1 base; unmatched junction nucleotides: 3. The germline CDR1 and CDR2 sequences are MNHEY and SMNVEV (reference sequence). CDR3 residues: CASSSRDRNTGELFF. As DNA, the CDR3 is TGTGCCAGCAGTTCCCGGGACAGGAACACCGGGGAGCTGTTTTTT.

The chain combines TRBV28 with TRBJ1-1; 9 nucleotides agree with TRBD1. Germline trimming cut 6 bases from V and 7 bases from J; bases unmatched to any gene: 3. CDR1 is MDHEN and CDR2 is SYDVKM in the germline V gene. The CDR3 is 12 amino acids. This CDR3 is CASRPGQGEAFF. In DNA form, the CDR3 reads TGTGCCAGCAGGCCGGGACAGGGTGAAGCTTTCTTT. Together with reference TRBV28 and TRBJ1-1, the CDR3 gives the full variable domain: DVKVTQSSRYLVKRTGEKVFLECVQDMDHENMFWYRQDPGLGLRLIYFSYDVKMKEKGDIPEGYSVSREKKERFSLILESASTNQTSMYLCASRPGQGEAFFGQGTRLTVV.

The chain employs TRBV10-3 and TRBJ1-2, with 7 nucleotides matching TRBD1. Germline CDR1 is ENHRY and CDR2 is SYGVKD. This CDR3 has 17 residues. V was pared by 4 bases and J by 3 bases, with 14 bases of the junction left unmatched. CDR3 amino acids: CAISATPGRQGDYGYTF. The CDR3 DNA sequence: TGTGCCATCAGTGCAACCCCCGGTCGACAGGGAGACTATGGCTACACCTTC.

This clone has just a few counts. The chain uses TRBV5-6 and TRBJ2-3; TRBD2 matches 7 bases. CDR1 and CDR2 (germline): SGHDT, YYEEEE. This CDR3 comprises 13 residues. Trimming removed 2 bases from V and 4 bases from J; junction bases left unmatched: 1. Here the CDR3 reads CASSFGLADTQYF. The CDR3 DNA follows: TGTGCCAGCAGCTTTGGACTAGCAGATACGCAGTATTTT.

The V and J genes are TRBV28 and TRBJ2-5, with TRBD2 matching 7 bases. Germline CDR1 MDHEN, CDR2 SYDVKM. This CDR3 is 16 amino acids long. Trimming removed 2 bases from V and 5 bases from J; junction bases left unmatched: 11. Here the CDR3 DNA reads TGTGCCAGCAGTTTACTGCTAGCGGAGGGGCTGGAGACCCAGTACTTC. Translating it yields CASSLLLAEGLETQYF.

The CDR3 DNA sequence: TGCAGCGTTTCGGGCGGGGCCCACAATGAGCAGTTCTTC. Protein: CSVSGGAHNEQFF. This chain uses TRBV29-1 with TRBJ2-1; TRBD2 might be the D (6 bases). This CDR3 contains 13 residues. In germline, CDR1 is SQVTM, CDR2 ANQGSEA. V was pared by 5 bases and J by 5 bases, with 13 bases between.

The V call is TRBV4-1, the J call TRBJ2-3; D possibly corresponds to TRBD1 (6 bases). This CDR3 comprises 13 residues. The V gene lost 4 bases and the J gene lost 9 bases, with 14 bases spanning the gap. Germline assignment: CDR1 MGHRA and CDR2 YSYEKL. The CDR3 DNA sequence: TGCGCCAGCAGCCCTCCGGGACACAGGACGCAGTATTTT. The encoded protein is CASSPPGHRTQYF.

This clone was recorded once. The chain has TRBV7-2 and TRBJ1-1, with D unclear. Trimming cost V 5 bases and J 3 bases, with 10 bases left between them. The germline V gene has CDR1 SGHTA and CDR2 FQGNSA. The CDR3 runs to 13 residues. The CDR3 here is CASSLMEDTEAFF. The CDR3 DNA reads TGTGCCAGCAGCCTAATGGAGGACACTGAAGCTTTCTTT.

V and J are TRBV28 and TRBJ2-5; 7 bases agree with TRBD1. CDR1 MDHEN and CDR2 SYDVKM come from the germline V gene. The CDR3 spans 14 residues. V was pared by 6 bases and J by 3 bases, with 7 bases of the junction left unmatched. CDR3 protein: CASSGTAPKETQYF. The CDR3 bases are TGTGCCAGCAGCGGGACAGCCCCCAAAGAGACCCAGTACTTC.

The V gene is TRBV19, the J gene TRBJ2-5, with TRBD2 identical over 9 bases. The CDR3 is 17 amino acids. CDR1 and CDR2 from the germline V gene are LNHDA and SQIVND (reference sequence). V gave up 0 bases and J gave up 5 bases; unmatched junction bases: 10. The chain's CDR3 is CASSIDPPRGGGETQYF. In nucleotides, the CDR3 is TGTGCCAGTAGTATAGACCCCCCGCGGGGGGGAGGGGAGACCCAGTACTTC.

This clone was found once. The rearrangement links TRBV2 to TRBJ2-7, with D possibly being TRBD1 (5 bases). V lost 1 base and J lost 4, with 17 bases in between. Germline V gene lookup returns CDR1 SNHLY and CDR2 FYNNEI. This CDR3 comprises 16 residues. This CDR3 is CASSEVGQGHLYEQYF. CDR3 sequence (DNA): TGTGCCAGCAGTGAAGTCGGCCAGGGTCACCTGTACGAGCAGTACTTC.

This sequence joins TRBV20-1 and TRBJ1-1, with D uncertain. Germline values: CDR1 DFQATT, CDR2 SNEGSKA (reference sequence). This CDR3 contains 11 residues. Deletions cut 2 bases from V and 7 bases from J, with 8 bases between. The CDR3 spells CSARRGVEAFF. The CDR3 nucleotides are TGCAGTGCTAGACGGGGAGTTGAAGCTTTCTTT.

The J gene is TRBJ1-2, the V gene TRBV19; D unclear. V shed 8 bases and J shed 4 bases, with 23 bases lying between them. From germline, CDR1 is LNHDA and CDR2 SQIVND (reference sequence). The CDR3 is made up of 16 amino acids. In DNA, the CDR3 is TGTGCCAGTGGGGAGGTGAAGACCTCATCCATCTATGGCTACACCTTC. Translation gives CASGEVKTSSIYGYTF.

This clone was observed a few times. CDR3 residues: CASSQGNSDTEAFF. The CDR3 DNA reads TGTGCCAGCAGTCAGGGGAATTCGGACACTGAAGCTTTCTTT. The rearrangement joins TRBV6-5 to TRBJ1-1; maybe TRBD1 (6 bases). From germline, CDR1 is MNHEY and CDR2 SVGAGI. The V and J ends lost 5 bases and 3 bases respectively, with 13 bases between them. The CDR3 is made up of 14 amino acids.

This chain uses TRBV6-1 with TRBJ1-5; D may be TRBD1 (5 bases). This CDR3 spans 14 amino acids. Germline V gene sequence: CDR1 MNHNS, CDR2 SASEGT. The V end was cut by 6 bases, the J end by 4 bases, with 13 bases between. As DNA, the CDR3 is TGTGCCAGCAGAAAGACAGTTATTAATCAGCCCCAGCATTTT. This gives the protein CASRKTVINQPQHF.

The chain joins TRBV6-6 to TRBJ1-5; 10 bases line up with TRBD1. This CDR3 comprises 16 residues. Germline V lookup: CDR1 MNHNY, CDR2 SVGAGI (reference sequence). V shed 1 base, J shed 5 bases, and the junction held 5 bases outside the gene matches. The CDR3 DNA is TGTGCCAGCAGTTACTTCCGGACAGGGGGGGATCAGCCCCAGCATTTT. Translating it yields CASSYFRTGGDQPQHF.

V usage is TRBV11-1 and J usage is TRBJ2-7, with 14 bases that match TRBD2. V shed 5 bases and J 3 bases; nucleotides not matched to a gene: 6. The length of the CDR3 is 16 residues. Germline values: CDR1 SGHAT, CDR2 FQDESV (reference sequence). DNA for the CDR3: TGTGCCAGCAGCCCTGGACTAGCGGGGGGCCGCTACGAGCAGTACTTC. Its translation is CASSPGLAGGRYEQYF.